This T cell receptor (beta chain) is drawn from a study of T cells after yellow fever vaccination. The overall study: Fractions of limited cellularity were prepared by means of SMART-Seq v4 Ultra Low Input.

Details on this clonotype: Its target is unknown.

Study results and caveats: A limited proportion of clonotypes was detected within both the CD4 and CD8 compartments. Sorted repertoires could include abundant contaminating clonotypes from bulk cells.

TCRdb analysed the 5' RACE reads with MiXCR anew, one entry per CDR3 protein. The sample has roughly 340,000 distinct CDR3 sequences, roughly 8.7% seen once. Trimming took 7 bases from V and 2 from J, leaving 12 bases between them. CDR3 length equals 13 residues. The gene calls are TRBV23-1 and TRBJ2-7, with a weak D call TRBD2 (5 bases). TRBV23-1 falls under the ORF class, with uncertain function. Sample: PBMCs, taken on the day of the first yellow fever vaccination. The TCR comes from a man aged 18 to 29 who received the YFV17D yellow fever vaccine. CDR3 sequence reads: CASKTGVTYEQYV. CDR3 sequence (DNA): TGCGCCAGCAAAACCGGGGTTACCTACGAGCAGTACGTC.